This entry lists 8 T cell receptor beta chains sequenced from one sample in a study of identical twins. TCRdb ran MiXCR on the 5' RACE reads and lists one entry per CDR3 protein. The sample consists of about 240,000 distinct CDR3 sequences, 8% to 11% of them appearing once. Sequences were obtained from memory T cells sorted from blood. These receptors originate from a man between 50 and 59 years old in good health.

The sample holds many counts of this clonotype. CDR3 bases: TGTGCCAGCAGCTTAGGCAGTCCAGATACGCAGTATTTT. Protein sequence: CASSLGSPDTQYF. The chain is built from TRBV7-9 and TRBJ2-3; D remains unclear. V gave up 1 base and J gave up 4 bases, with 6 bases separating them. The CDR3 totals 13 residues. The germline gives CDR1 SEHNR, CDR2 FQNEAQ (reference sequence).

This clonotype was observed at least ten times. The V call is TRBV20-1, the J call TRBJ1-4; D ambiguous. The CDR3 loop spans 10 amino acids. Deletions cut 8 bases from V and 5 bases from J, with 6 bases between. The germline CDR1 and CDR2 sequences are DFQATT and SNEGSKA (reference sequence). Here the CDR3 DNA reads TGCAGTTTAGGGAATGAAAAACTGTTTTTT. Its translation is CSLGNEKLFF.

This clonotype was recorded many times. It is likely a read error, because the conserved phenylalanine at the end of the CDR3 is missing. It is unclear where the CDR3 begins or ends on the DNA, so no DNA is shown, and the CDR3 is as TCRdb lists it. The chain links TRBV10-3 to TRBJ1-2; the DNA was not compared with TRBD1, the D call given in the table. Germline V CDR1 and CDR2: ENHRY, SYGVKD. The CDR3 is 11 residues long, ends included. The CDR3 here is CAIGTGWEVSL.

This clonotype came up many times. The chain joins TRBV5-1 to TRBJ1-1; maybe TRBD1 (5 bases). The CDR3 covers 13 residues. V lost 3 bases to trimming and J lost 7 bases, with 13 bases between them. Germline V lookup: CDR1 SGHRS, CDR2 YFSETQ. This chain's CDR3 is CASSSGPSYEAFF. CDR3 in DNA: TGCGCCAGCAGCTCGGGACCGTCGTATGAAGCTTTCTTT.

The rearrangement joins TRBV12-3 or TRBV12-4 to TRBJ2-5; no reliable D call. The CDR3 extends over 13 amino acids. V was cut by 2 bases and J by 5 bases, with 9 bases left in between. The CDR3 DNA follows: TGTGCCAGCAGTTTACGAAGGATGGAGACCCAGTACTTC. Its translation: CASSLRRMETQYF.

The V and J genes are TRBV7-9 and TRBJ1-1, with TRBD1 matching 8 bases. The CDR3 length is 14 residues. Germline V gene lookup returns CDR1 SEHNR and CDR2 FQNEAQ (reference sequence). V gave up 5 bases and J gave up 6 bases; unmatched junction bases: 8. The CDR3 reads CASSRLQGVPEAFF. CDR3 in DNA: TGTGCCAGCAGCCGCCTACAGGGGGTCCCTGAAGCTTTCTTT.

The chain couples TRBV2 to TRBJ1-6; D possibly corresponds to TRBD1 (5 bases). The CDR3 is made up of 14 amino acids. V was shortened by 5 bases and J by 4 bases, with 9 bases between the two germline ends. Per the germline V gene, CDR1 is SNHLY and CDR2 is FYNNEI. This chain's CDR3 is CASSTWGYNSPLHF. The CDR3 nucleotides are TGTGCCAGCAGTACATGGGGGTATAATTCACCCCTCCACTTT.

This clonotype has only a few counts. The rearrangement joins TRBV12-3 or TRBV12-4 to TRBJ2-7; 9 nucleotides align to TRBD1. Trimming cost V 6 bases and J 6 bases; bases outside gene matches: 12. This CDR3 region has 15 residues. As DNA, the CDR3 is TGTGCCAGCAGGTCTGGCTGGGACAGGGACTCCGAGCAGTACTTC. Encoded protein: CASRSGWDRDSEQYF.